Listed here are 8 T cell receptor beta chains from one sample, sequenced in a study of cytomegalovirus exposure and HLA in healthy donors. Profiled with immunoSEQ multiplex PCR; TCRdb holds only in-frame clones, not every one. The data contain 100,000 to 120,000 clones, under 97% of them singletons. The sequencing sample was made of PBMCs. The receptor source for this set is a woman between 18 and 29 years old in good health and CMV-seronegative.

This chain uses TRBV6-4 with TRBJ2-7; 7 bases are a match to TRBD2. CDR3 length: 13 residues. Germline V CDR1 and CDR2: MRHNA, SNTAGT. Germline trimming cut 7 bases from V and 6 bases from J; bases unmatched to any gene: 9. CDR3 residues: CASKRAGDFEQYF. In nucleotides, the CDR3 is TGTGCCAGCAAGCGTGCGGGGGATTTCGAGCAGTACTTC.

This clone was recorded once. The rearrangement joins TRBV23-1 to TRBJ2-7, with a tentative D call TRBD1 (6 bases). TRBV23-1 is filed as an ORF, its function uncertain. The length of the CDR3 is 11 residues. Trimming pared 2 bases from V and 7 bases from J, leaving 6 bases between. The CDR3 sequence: CASSQGQEQYF. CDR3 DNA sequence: TGCGCCAGCAGTCAAGGACAGGAGCAGTACTTC.

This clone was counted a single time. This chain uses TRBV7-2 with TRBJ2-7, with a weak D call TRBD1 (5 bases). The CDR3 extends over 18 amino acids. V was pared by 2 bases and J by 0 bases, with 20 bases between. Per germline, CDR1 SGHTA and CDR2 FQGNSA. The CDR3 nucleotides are TGTGCCAGCAGCTTATTCCCCAAGGGGCAGAGAAGCTCCTACGAGCAGTACTTC. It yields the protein CASSLFPKGQRSSYEQYF.

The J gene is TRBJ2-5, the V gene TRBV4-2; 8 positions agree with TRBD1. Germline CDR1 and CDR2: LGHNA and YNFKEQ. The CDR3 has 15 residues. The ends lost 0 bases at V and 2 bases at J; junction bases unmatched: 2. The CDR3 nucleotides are TGTGCCAGCAGCCAAGATGGGGACAGGCAAGAGACCCAGTACTTC. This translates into CASSQDGDRQETQYF.

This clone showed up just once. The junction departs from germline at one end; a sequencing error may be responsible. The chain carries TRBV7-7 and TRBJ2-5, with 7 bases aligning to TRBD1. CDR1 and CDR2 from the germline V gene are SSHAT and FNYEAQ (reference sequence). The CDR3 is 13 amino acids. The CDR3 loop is CASSLGTVETQYF. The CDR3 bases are TGTGCTAGCAGCTTAGGGACAGTAGAGACCCAGTACTTC.

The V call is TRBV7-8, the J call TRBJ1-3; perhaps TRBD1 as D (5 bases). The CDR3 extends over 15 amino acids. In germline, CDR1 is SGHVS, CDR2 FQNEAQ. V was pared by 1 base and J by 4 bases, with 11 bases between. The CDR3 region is CASSLVKGPGNTIYF. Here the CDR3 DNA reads TGTGCCAGCAGCTTAGTCAAGGGGCCCGGAAACACCATATATTTT.

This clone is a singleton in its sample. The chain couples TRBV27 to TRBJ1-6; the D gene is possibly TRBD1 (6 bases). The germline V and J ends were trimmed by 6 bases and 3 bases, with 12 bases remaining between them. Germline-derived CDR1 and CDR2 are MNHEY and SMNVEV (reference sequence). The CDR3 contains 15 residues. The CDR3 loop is CASRTGTHYNSPLHF. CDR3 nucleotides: TGTGCCAGCAGGACCGGGACACACTATAATTCACCCCTCCACTTT.

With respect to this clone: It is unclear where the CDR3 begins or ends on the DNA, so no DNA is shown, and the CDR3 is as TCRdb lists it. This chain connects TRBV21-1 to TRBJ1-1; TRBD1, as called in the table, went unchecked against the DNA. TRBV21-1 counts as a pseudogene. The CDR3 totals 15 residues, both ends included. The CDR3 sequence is CASSKFGAGTFEAFF.